The subject of this entry is one T cell receptor (beta chain). Its target is unknown. This entry comes from a study of response to subunit inactivated influenza vaccine. General observations from the study: The authors offered the suggestion that each seasonal influenza vaccination recruits few new T cells.

TCRdb independently ran MiXCR on the RT-PCR reads; one entry per CDR3 protein. The repertoire holds 300,000 to 350,000 distinct CDR3 sequences, with roughly 22% as singletons. The sample in question was PBMCs from blood, obtained less than 22 months after vaccination. The sequence was obtained from a man in his fifties or sixties who received an inactivated influenza vaccine.

The CDR3 spells CASSPEGDSAYEQYF. The DNA for the CDR3 is TGTGCCAGCAGCCCAGAGGGGGACAGTGCCTACGAGCAGTACTTC. The V and J genes are TRBV3-1 and TRBJ2-7, with 7 bases that match TRBD1. Germline-derived CDR1 and CDR2 are LGHDT and YNNKEL (reference sequence). CDR3 length equals 15 residues. J was trimmed by 2 bases and V by 4 bases; bases with no gene match: 8.